This TCR beta chain emerged from a study of shared clonotypes between healthy human individuals. Notes on the study in general: It was expected that sequencing depth would affect clonotype sharing among donors.

The naive CD8 population came from CD45RO-negative cells selected for CCR7, without terminally differentiated effector memory CD45RA+ cells. This table comes from immunoSEQ multiplex PCR, and its TCRdb copy is limited to in-frame clones, with some not included. The sample lists roughly 1,800,000 clones, about 95% seen once, with under 1.5% in the top ten. Losses at the gene ends were 8 bases for V and 7 bases for J; bases not matched to a gene: 8. This CDR3 is built from 14 residues. CDR1 and CDR2 from the germline V gene are SGDLS and YYNGEE. To note about this clone: Antigen specificity is unknown.

Input material: naive CD8+ T cells sorted from blood. The receptor's source is a young man in good health. This chain links TRBV9 with TRBJ2-1, with 11 bases fitting TRBD2. The CDR3 DNA follows: TGTGCCAGTTCATTAGCGGGGGGGCCGAATGAGCAGTTCTTC. Protein product: CASSLAGGPNEQFF.